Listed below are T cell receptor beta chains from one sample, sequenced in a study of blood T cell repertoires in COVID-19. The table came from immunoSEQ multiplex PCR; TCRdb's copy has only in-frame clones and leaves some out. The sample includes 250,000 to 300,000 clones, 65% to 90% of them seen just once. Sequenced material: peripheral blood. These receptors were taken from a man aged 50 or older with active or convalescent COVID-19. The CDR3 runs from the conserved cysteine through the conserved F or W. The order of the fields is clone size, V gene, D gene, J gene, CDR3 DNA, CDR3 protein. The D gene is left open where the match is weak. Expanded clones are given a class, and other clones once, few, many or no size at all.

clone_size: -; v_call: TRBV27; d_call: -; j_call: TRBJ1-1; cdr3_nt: TGTGCCAGCAGTTACAGGGTTAACACTGAAGCTTTCTTT; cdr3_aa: CASSYRVNTEAFF
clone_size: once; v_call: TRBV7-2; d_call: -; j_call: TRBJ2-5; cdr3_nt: TGTGCCAGCAGCTTTCGCCCCGGGGTTGGTGAGACCCAGTACTTC; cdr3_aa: CASSFRPGVGETQYF
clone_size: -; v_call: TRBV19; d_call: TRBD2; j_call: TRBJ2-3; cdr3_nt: TGTGCCAGTAGGGGAGGGACCGGGACGGACTACACAGATACGCAGTATTTT; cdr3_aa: CASRGGTGTDYTDTQYF
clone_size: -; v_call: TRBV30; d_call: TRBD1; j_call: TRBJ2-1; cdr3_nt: TGTGCCTCGCCGGGACAGGGCCACAATGAGCAGTTCTTC; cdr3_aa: CASPGQGHNEQFF
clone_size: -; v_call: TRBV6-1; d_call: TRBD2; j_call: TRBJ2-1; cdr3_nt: TGTGCCAGCAGTGGGACCGGGACTAGCTTCCACAATGAGCAGTTCTTC; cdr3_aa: CASSGTGTSFHNEQFF
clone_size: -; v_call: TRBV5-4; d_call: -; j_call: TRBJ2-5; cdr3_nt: TGTGCCAGCAGCTTGCAGGGCCTTGGGACCCAGTACTTC; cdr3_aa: CASSLQGLGTQYF
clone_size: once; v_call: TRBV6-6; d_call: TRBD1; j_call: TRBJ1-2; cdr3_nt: TGTGCCAGCAGTGCTTACAGGGGTTTCGGCTACACCTTC; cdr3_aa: CASSAYRGFGYTF
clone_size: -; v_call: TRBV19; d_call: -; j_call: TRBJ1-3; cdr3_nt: TGTGCCAGTCCGCCAAACTTGGGAAACACCATATATTTT; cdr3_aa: CASPPNLGNTIYF
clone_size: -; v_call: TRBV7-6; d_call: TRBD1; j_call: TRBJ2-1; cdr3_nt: TGTGCCAGCAGCTTAGTGGCGGGACAGGGTCCCAATGAGCAGTTCTTC; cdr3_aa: CASSLVAGQGPNEQFF
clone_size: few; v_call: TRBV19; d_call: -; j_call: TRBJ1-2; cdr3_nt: TGTGCCAGTAGTCTTCCGGTTGAGTACGGGGGGGAGGATGGCTACACCTTC; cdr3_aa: CASSLPVEYGGEDGYTF
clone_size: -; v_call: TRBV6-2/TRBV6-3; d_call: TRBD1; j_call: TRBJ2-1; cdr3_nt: TGTGCCAGCAGCCATCCGACAGGGTCCTACAATGAGCAGTTCTTC; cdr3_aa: CASSHPTGSYNEQFF
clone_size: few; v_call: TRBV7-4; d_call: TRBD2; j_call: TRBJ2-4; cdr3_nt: TGTGCCAGCAGCTTGTGCGGGAGGGGGTTGGTAGCCAAAAACATTCAGTACTTC; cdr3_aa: CASSLCGRGLVAKNIQYF
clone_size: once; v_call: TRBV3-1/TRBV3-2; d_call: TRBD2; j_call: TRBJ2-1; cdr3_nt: TGTGCCAGCAGCCCCCTAGCGGGCCGCAATGAGCAGTTCTTC; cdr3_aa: CASSPLAGRNEQFF
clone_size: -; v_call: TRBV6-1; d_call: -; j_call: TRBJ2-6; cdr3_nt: TGTGCCAGCAGTCTCGGGGGAACTGGGGCCAACGTCCTGACTTTC; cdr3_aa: CASSLGGTGANVLTF
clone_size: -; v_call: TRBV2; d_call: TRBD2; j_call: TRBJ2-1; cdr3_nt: TGTGCCAGCAGCCTAGATAGCGGGAGGGCCCTCAATGAGCAGTTCTTC; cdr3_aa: CASSLDSGRALNEQFF
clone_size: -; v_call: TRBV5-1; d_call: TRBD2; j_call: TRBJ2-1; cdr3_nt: TGCGCCAGCAGAGGGACTAGTATCCACAATGAGCAGTTCTTC; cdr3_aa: CASRGTSIHNEQFF
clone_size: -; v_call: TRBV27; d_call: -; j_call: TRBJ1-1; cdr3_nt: TGTGCCAGCAGGTCAAACACTGAAGCTTTCTTT; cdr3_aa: CASRSNTEAFF
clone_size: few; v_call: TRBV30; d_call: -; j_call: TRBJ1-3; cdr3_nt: TGTGCCTGGACCGTAGGGGAAAACACCATATATTTT; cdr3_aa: CAWTVGENTIYF
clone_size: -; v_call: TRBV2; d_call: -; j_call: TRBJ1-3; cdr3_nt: TGTGCCAGCACGGGTAGCTCTGGAAACACCATATATTTT; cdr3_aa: CASTGSSGNTIYF
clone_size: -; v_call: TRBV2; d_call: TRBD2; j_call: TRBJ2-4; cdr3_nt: TGTGCCAGCGGGAACGGACTAGCGGGTGGTGGGAGATTCGAAGGTGTTTTAAACATTCAGTACTTC; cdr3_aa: CASGNGLAGGGRFEGVLNIQYF
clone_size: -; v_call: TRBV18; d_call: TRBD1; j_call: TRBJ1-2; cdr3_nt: TGTGCCAGCTCCCCCGGGACAGGGCCATACTATGGCTACACCTTC; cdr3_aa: CASSPGTGPYYGYTF
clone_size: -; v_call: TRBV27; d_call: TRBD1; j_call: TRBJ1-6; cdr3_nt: TGTGCCACCAGGACAGGGAATTCACCCCTCCACTTT; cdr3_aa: CATRTGNSPLHF
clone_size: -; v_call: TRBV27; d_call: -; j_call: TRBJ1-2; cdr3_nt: TGTGCCAGCAGTTCTTCTCCGGTCGTCTATGGCTACACCTTC; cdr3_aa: CASSSSPVVYGYTF
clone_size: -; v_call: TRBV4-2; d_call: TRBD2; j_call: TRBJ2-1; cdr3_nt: TGTGCCAGCAGCCAAGATCGGACGGGAGGAGTCGGGGAGCAGTTCTTC; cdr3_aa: CASSQDRTGGVGEQFF
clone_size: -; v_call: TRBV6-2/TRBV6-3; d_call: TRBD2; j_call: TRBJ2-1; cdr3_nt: TGTGCCAGCAGTCGGACTAGCGGGAGGGCCAGTCCCTACAATGAGCAGTTCTTC; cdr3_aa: CASSRTSGRASPYNEQFF
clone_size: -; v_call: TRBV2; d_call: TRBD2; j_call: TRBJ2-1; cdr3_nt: TGTGCCAGCAGTGAAAGGACTAGCGCATACAATGAGCAGTTCTTC; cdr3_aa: CASSERTSAYNEQFF
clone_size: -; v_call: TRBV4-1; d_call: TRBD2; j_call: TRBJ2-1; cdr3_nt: TGCGCCAGCAGCCAGGGACTAGCGGACAGAAATGAGCAGTTCTTC; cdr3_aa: CASSQGLADRNEQFF
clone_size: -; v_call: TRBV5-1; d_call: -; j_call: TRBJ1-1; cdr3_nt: TGCGCCAGCAGCCCGAGTACAGGAAGCCTTGAAGCTTTCTTT; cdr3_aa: CASSPSTGSLEAFF
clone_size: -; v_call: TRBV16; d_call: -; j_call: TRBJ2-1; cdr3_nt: TGTGCCAGCAGCCGCTTCAGCCCTGGACAGCTAGTTGGTAATGAGCAGTTCTTC; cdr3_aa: CASSRFSPGQLVGNEQFF
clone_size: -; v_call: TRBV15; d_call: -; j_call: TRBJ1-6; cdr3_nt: TGTGCCACCAGCAGAGATCGCCCGGGAATCGGTTGGGATTCACCCCTCCACTTT; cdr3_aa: CATSRDRPGIGWDSPLHF
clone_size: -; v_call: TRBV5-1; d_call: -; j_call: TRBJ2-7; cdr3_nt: TGCGCCAGCAGCTCTTTTATGGGGCACTACGAGCAGTACTTC; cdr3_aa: CASSSFMGHYEQYF
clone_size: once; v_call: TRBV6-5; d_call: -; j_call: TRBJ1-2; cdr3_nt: TGTGCCAGCGGGCCCAGAGGGCTGATTTATGGCTACACCTTC; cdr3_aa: CASGPRGLIYGYTF
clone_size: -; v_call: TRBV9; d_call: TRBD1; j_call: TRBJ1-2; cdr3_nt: TGTGCCAGCAGCGGGGAAACAGGGGCAGCTAACTATGGCTACACCTTC; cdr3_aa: CASSGETGAANYGYTF
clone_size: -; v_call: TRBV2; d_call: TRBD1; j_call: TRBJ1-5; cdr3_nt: TGTGCCAGCAGTGAAATGCGTCAGGGGGCGGCGGGAGCCCAGCATTTT; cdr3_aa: CASSEMRQGAAGAQHF
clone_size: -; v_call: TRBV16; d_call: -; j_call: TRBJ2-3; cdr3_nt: TGTGCCAGCAGCCTCAGACTAGAAGGCCCTACAGATACGCAGTATTTT; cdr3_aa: CASSLRLEGPTDTQYF
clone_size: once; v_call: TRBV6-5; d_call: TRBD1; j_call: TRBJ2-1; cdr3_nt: TGTGCCAGCACCGGGACAGGGGGCTTCGATGAGCAGTTCTTC; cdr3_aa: CASTGTGGFDEQFF
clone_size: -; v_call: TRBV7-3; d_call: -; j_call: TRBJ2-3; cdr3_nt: TGTGCCAGCAGCTCGGCGGGCGGAACAGATACGCAGTATTTT; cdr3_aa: CASSSAGGTDTQYF
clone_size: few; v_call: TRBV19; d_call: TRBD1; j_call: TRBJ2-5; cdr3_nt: TGTGCCAGTAACCCGGGACAGGGTTTGGGGTCCAAAGAGACCCAGTACTTC; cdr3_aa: CASNPGQGLGSKETQYF
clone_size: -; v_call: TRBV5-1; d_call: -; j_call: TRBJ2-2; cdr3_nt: TGCGCCAGCAGCCGGGACACCGGGGAGCTGTTTTTT; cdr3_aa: CASSRDTGELFF
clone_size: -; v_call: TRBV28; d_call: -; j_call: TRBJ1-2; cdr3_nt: TGTGCCAGCAGTTATAGCCCTAACTATGGCTACACCTTC; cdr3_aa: CASSYSPNYGYTF
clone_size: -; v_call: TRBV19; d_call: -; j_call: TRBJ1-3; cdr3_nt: TGTGCCAGTAGTATCTTGGGAGCACGCTCTGGAAACACCATATATTTT; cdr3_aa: CASSILGARSGNTIYF
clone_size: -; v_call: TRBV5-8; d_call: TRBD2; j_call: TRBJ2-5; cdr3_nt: TGTGCCAGCAGCTCTGGGACTAGCGGGTCTATCCAAGAGACCCAGTACTTC; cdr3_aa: CASSSGTSGSIQETQYF
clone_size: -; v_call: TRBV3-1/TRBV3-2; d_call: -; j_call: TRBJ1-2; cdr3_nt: TGTGCCAGCAGCCTTCGGAGGCACGGCTACACCTTC; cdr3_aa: CASSLRRHGYTF
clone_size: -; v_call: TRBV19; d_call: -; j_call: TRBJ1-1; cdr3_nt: TGTGCCAGTACTAACAGGGTTGCTGAAGCTTTCTTT; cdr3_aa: CASTNRVAEAFF
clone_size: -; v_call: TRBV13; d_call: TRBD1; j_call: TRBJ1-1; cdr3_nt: TGTGCCAGCAGCGAGGGACAGCTAAACACTGAAGCTTTCTTT; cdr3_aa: CASSEGQLNTEAFF
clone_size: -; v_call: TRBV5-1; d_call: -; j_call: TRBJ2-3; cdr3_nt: TGCGCCAGCAGCCAGGCAACGATTTTTAGCACAGATACGCAGTATTTT; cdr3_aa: CASSQATIFSTDTQYF
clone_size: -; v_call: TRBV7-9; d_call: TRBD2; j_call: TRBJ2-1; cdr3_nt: TGTGCCAGCAGCTTAGGTGGACTAGAATCCTTCTTC; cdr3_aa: CASSLGGLESFF
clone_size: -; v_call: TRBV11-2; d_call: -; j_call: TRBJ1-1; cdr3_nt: TGTGCCAGCAGCCCCTGGAGGAGGGGTTACACTGAAGCTTTCTTT; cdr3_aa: CASSPWRRGYTEAFF
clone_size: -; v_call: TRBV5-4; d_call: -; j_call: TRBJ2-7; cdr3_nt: TGTGCCAGCAGCCCTAAACCACAGGTTTCCTACGAGCAGTACTTC; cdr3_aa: CASSPKPQVSYEQYF
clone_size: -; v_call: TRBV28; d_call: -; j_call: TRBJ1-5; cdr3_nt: TGTGCCAGCAGTCTGGGAGCAGAGGGGCCCCAGCATTTT; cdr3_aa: CASSLGAEGPQHF